What follows is one T cell receptor (beta chain) and its context. From germline, CDR1 is GTSNPN and CDR2 SVGIG (reference sequence). This CDR3 is 13 amino acids long. The junction had 6 bases not matched to a gene; V was cut back by 4 bases and J by 7 bases. Original processing notes: Estimation of nucleated cell counts was performed using reference gene primer amplification. The table came from immunoSEQ multiplex PCR; TCRdb's copy has only in-frame clones and leaves some out. V, J and clone size are those of that table, while D and trimming were read from the DNA. The table has 150,000 to 200,000 clones, 87% seen once. The sample is drawn from a study of blood T cell repertoires in COVID-19. Study-wide context: Both acute and convalescent COVID-19 samples were obtained from the United States, Italy and Spain. Sources were T cells, B-cell-depleted T cells, or PBMCs; the material itself was cDNA or gDNA.

The receptor was derived from a man between 18 and 29 years old with active or convalescent COVID-19. V and J are TRBV30 and TRBJ2-7; 11 positions agree with TRBD2. Sequenced sample: peripheral blood. The CDR3 DNA is TGTGCCTGGACTCTAGCGGGAGGAGGAGAGCAGTACTTC. It yields the protein CAWTLAGGGEQYF.